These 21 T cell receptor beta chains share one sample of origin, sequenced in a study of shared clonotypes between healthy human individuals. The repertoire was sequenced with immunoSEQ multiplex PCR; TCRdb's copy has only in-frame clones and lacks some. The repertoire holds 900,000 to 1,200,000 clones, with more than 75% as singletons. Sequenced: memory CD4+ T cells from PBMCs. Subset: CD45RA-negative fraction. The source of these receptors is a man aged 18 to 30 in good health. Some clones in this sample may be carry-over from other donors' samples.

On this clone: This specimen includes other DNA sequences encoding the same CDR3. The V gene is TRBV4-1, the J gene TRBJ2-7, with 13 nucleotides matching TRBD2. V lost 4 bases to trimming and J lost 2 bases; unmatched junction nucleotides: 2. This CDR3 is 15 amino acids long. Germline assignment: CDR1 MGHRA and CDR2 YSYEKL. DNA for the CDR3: TGCGCCAGCAGCCGAGGGACTAGCGGGACCTACGAGCAGTACTTC. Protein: CASSRGTSGTYEQYF.

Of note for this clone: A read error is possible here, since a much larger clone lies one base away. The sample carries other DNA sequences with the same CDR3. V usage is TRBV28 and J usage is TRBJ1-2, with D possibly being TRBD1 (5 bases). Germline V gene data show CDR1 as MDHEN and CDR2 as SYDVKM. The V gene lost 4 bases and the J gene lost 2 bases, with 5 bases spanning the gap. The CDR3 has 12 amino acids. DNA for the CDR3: TGTGCCAGCAGTTGGGGGAACTATGGCTACACCTTC. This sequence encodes CASSWGNYGYTF.

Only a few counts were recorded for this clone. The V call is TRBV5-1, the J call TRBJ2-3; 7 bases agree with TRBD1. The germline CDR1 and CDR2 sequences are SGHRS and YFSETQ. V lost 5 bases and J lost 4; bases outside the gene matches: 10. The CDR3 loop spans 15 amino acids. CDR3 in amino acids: CASSFIWTGSDTQYF. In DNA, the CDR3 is TGCGCCAGCAGTTTTATATGGACAGGATCAGATACGCAGTATTTT. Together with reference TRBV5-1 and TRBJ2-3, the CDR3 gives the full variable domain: KAGVTQTPRYLIKTRGQQVTLSCSPISGHRSVSWYQQTPGQGLQFLFEYFSETQRNKGNFPGRFSGRQFSNSRSEMNVSTLELGDSALYLCASSFIWTGSDTQYFGPGTRLTVL.

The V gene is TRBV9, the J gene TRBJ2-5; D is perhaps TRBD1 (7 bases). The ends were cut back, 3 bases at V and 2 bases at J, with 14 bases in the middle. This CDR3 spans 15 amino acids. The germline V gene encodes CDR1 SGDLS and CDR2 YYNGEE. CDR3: CASSAGGQPQETQYF. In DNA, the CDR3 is TGTGCCAGCAGCGCCGGGGGACAGCCTCAAGAGACCCAGTACTTC. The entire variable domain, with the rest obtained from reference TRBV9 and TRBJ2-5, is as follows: DSGVTQTPKHLITATGQRVTLRCSPRSGDLSVYWYQQSLDQGLQFLIQYYNGEERAKGNILERFSAQQFPDLHSELNLSSLELGDSALYFCASSAGGQPQETQYFGPGTRLLVL.

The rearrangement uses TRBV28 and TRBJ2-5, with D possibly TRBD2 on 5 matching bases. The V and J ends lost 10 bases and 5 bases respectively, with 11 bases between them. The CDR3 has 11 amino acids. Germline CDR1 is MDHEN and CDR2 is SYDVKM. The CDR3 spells CATRERETQYF. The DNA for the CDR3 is TGTGCCACCCGGGAAAGGGAGACCCAGTACTTC.

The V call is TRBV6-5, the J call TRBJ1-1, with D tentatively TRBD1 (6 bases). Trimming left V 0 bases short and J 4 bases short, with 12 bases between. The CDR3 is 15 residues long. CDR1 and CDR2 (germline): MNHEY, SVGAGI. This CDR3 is CASSYSSRGSTEAFF. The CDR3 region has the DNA TGTGCCAGCAGTTACTCTTCCAGGGGAAGCACTGAAGCTTTCTTT.

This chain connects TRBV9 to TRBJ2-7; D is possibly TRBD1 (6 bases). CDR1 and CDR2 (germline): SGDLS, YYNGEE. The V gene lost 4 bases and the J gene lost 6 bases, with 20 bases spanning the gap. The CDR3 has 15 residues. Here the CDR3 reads CASSTTAGVSVEQYF. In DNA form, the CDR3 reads TGTGCCAGCAGCACAACTGCAGGGGTTTCGGTCGAGCAGTACTTC.

The CDR3 DNA follows: TGTGCCAGCAGCTCCACACTCTCCTACAATGAGCAGTTCTTC. Translation: CASSSTLSYNEQFF. This chain uses TRBV11-2 with TRBJ2-1; D ambiguous. Germline V CDR1 and CDR2: SGHAT, FQNNGV. The CDR3 length is 14 residues. Trimming removed 4 bases from V and 0 bases from J, with 7 bases in between.

This CDR3 is CASSSRPGLDPRGELFF. CDR3 nucleotide sequence: TGTGCCAGCAGCTCCCGCCCGGGACTAGATCCCCGCGGGGAGCTGTTTTTT. The V and J genes are TRBV7-3 and TRBJ2-2; 8 nucleotides align to TRBD2. The length of the CDR3 is 17 residues. Per the germline V gene, CDR1 is SGHTA and CDR2 is FQGTGA. V lost 4 bases, J lost 7 bases, and 14 bases stayed unmatched.

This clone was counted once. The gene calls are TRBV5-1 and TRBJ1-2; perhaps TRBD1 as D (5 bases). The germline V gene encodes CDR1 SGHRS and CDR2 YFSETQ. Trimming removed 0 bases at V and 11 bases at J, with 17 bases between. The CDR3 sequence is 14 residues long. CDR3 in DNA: TGCGCCAGCAGCTTGGTGGGAGGGACTCACAGATACACCTTC. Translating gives CASSLVGGTHRYTF.

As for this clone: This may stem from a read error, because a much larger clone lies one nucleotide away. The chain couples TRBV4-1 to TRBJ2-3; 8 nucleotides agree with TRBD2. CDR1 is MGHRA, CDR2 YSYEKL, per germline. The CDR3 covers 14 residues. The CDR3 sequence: CACSQAGVKDTQYF. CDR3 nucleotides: TGCGCCTGCAGCCAAGCGGGAGTTAAAGATACGCAGTATTTT.

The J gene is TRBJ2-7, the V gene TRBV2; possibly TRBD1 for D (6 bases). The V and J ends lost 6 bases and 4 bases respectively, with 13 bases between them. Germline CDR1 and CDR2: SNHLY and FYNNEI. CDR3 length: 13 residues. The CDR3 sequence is CASSGDTDYEQYF. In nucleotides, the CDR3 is TGTGCCAGCAGCGGGGACACAGATTACGAGCAGTACTTC. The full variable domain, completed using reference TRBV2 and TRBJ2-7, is EPEVTQTPSHQVTQMGQEVILRCVPISNHLYFYWYRQILGQKVEFLVSFYNNEISEKSEIFDDQFSVERPDGSNFTLKIRSTKLEDSAMYFCASSGDTDYEQYFGPGTRLTVT.

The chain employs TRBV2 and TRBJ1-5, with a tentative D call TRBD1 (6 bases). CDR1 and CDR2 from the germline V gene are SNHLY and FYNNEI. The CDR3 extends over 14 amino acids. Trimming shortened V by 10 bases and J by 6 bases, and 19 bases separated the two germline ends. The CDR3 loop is CATGPGGQGQPQHF. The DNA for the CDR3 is TGTGCCACCGGCCCGGGGGGGCAGGGTCAGCCCCAGCATTTT.

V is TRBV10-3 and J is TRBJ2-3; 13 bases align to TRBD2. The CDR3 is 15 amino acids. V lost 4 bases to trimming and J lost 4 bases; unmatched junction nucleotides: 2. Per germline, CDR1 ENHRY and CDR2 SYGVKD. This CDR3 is CAISGTSGSPDTQYF. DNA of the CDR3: TGTGCCATCAGTGGGACTAGCGGGAGCCCAGATACGCAGTATTTT.

In nucleotides, the CDR3 is TGTGCCAGCAGCCTGGACATAACAGATACGCAGTATTTT. It specifies CASSLDITDTQYF. The chain combines TRBV28 with TRBJ2-3; D may be TRBD1 (5 bases). Germline V gene sequence: CDR1 MDHEN, CDR2 SYDVKM. This CDR3 is built from 13 residues. Trimming shortened V by 6 bases and J by 3 bases, and 10 bases separated the two germline ends.

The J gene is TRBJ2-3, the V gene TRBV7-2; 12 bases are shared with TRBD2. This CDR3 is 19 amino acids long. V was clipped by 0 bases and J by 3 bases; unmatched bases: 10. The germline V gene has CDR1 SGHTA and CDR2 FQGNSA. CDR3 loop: CASSLAGWSSGRGTDTQYF. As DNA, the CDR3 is TGTGCCAGCAGCTTAGCAGGGTGGTCTAGCGGGAGGGGGACAGATACGCAGTATTTT.

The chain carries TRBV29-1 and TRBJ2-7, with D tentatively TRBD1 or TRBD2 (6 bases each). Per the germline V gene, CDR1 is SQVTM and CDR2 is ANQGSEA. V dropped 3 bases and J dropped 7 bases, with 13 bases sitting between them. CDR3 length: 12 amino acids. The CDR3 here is CSVDLGAGEQYF. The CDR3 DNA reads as TGCAGCGTTGATCTGGGGGCGGGGGAGCAGTACTTC.

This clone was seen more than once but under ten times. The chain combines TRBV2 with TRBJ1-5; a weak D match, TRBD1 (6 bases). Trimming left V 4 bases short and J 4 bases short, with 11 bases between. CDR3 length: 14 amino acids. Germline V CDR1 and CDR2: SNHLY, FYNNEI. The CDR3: CASSGWTVNQPQHF. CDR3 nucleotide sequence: TGTGCCAGCAGTGGGTGGACAGTGAATCAGCCCCAGCATTTT. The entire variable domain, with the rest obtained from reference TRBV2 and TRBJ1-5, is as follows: EPEVTQTPSHQVTQMGQEVILRCVPISNHLYFYWYRQILGQKVEFLVSFYNNEISEKSEIFDDQFSVERPDGSNFTLKIRSTKLEDSAMYFCASSGWTVNQPQHFGDGTRLSIL.

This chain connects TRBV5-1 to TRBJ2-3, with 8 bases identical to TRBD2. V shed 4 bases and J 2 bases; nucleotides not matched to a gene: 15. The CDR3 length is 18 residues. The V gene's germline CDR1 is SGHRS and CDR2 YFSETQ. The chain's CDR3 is CASSRLDVPGGPTDTQYF. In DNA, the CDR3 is TGCGCCAGCAGCCGCTTAGATGTCCCGGGAGGGCCCACAGATACGCAGTATTTT.

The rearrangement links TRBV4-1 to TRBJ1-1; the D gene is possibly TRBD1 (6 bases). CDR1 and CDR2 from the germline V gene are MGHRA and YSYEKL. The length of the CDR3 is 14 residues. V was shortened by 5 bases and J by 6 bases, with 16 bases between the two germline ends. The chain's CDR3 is CASSDLFRGPEAFF. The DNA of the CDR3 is TGCGCCAGCAGCGATCTTTTCAGGGGCCCTGAAGCTTTCTTT.

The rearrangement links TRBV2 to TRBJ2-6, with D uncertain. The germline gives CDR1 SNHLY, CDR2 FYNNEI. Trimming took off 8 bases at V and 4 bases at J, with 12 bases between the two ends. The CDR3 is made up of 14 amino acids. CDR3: CASGRTEGANVLTF. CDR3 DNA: TGTGCCAGCGGACGGACGGAGGGGGCCAACGTCCTGACTTTC.